This T cell receptor (beta chain) was documented in a study of blood T cell repertoires in COVID-19. This clone occurred once. Per the germline V gene, CDR1 is SGHAT and CDR2 is FQNNGV. The CDR3 consists of 14 residues. Trimming stripped 1 base from V and 5 bases from J, with 11 bases between. The assay was immunoSEQ multiplex PCR, and TCRdb's table has in-frame clones only and misses some. Among about 210,000 clones listed, around four fifths were seen once. The specimen sequenced was peripheral blood. This receptor was identified in a woman of 80 years or more with COVID-19, enrolled during active disease. The chain combines TRBV11-2 with TRBJ2-5; a weak D match, TRBD2 (6 bases). The CDR3 sequence is CASSLVGGTETQYF. The CDR3 coding sequence is TGTGCCAGCAGCTTAGTTGGAGGGACGGAGACCCAGTACTTC.